The next 27 T cell receptor beta chains were all read from a single sample in a study of regulatory T cells in long-lasting Graves disease. To make TCR beta libraries, researchers used iRepertoire HTBI primers and Arm-PCR of CDR3 regions. Using its own MiXCR run on the multiplex PCR reads, TCRdb lists one record per CDR3 protein. This table has about 420,000 distinct CDR3 sequences, about 17% appearing once. The time point denotes: newly diagnosed GD, antithyroid drugs for less than 3 months. RNA extracted from PBMCs served as the sequencing template. This sample also belongs to another study, concerning T cells in Graves' hyperthyroidism and ophthalmopathy.

The sample was peripheral blood mononuclear cells (PBMCs), taken at new diagnosis, from a patient treated with antithyroid drugs. Every receptor here comes from a woman between 18 and 29 years old with Graves disease.

This clonotype was recorded many times. J is TRBJ2-3 and V is TRBV27, with TRBD2 identical over 7 bases. The trim removed 0 bases at V and 0 bases at J, leaving 9 bases unmatched. The length of the CDR3 is 18 residues. Per germline, CDR1 MNHEY and CDR2 SMNVEV (reference sequence). Here the CDR3 reads CASSLSRWGGGSTDTQYF. CDR3 DNA: TGTGCCAGCAGTTTATCTAGGTGGGGGGGAGGGAGCACAGATACGCAGTATTTT.

At least ten counts were recorded for this clonotype. This rearrangement joins TRBV20-1 to TRBJ2-5; D is ambiguous. This CDR3 contains 11 residues. The germline gives CDR1 DFQATT, CDR2 SNEGSKA (reference sequence). V was clipped by 0 bases and J by 8 bases, with 7 bases between them. This CDR3 is CSARDPGTQYF. The CDR3, as DNA: TGCAGTGCTAGAGATCCTGGAACCCAGTACTTC.

This clonotype was found many times. The V and J genes are TRBV24-1 and TRBJ2-7, with TRBD1 identical over 8 bases. The CDR3 has 13 residues. V was clipped by 9 bases and J by 6 bases; unmatched bases: 9. Germline CDR1 is KGHDR and CDR2 is SFDVKD. The CDR3: CATSGQAGSEQYF. In DNA form, the CDR3 reads TGTGCCACCTCGGGACAGGCTGGTAGCGAGCAGTACTTC.

In this sample, this clonotype turned up many times. The chain joins TRBV7-9 to TRBJ2-7; 7 nucleotides align to TRBD1. Unmatched junction bases numbered 3, after V lost 5 bases and J lost 2 bases. This CDR3 contains 13 residues. Per the germline V gene, CDR1 is SEHNR and CDR2 is FQNEAQ (reference sequence). The CDR3 sequence is CASSGTETYEQYF. The CDR3 DNA sequence: TGTGCCAGCAGCGGGACAGAGACCTACGAGCAGTACTTC.

This clonotype showed up just a few times. The genes are TRBV29-1 and TRBJ1-2, with D uncertain. V lost 1 base to trimming and J lost 4 bases, with 7 bases between them. CDR3 length equals 12 residues. Looked up from germline, CDR1 is SQVTM and CDR2 is ANQGSEA. CDR3 sequence (DNA): TGCAGCGTTGAAGTTTGGAGCTATGGCTACACCTTC. As protein: CSVEVWSYGYTF.

A few counts support this clonotype. This sequence may be a read error, since a much larger clone differs from it by one base. The gene calls are TRBV6-5 and TRBJ2-7; possible D gene TRBD2, 6 bases. The V gene's germline CDR1 is MNHEY and CDR2 SVGAGI. There are 16 residues in the CDR3. This CDR3 is CVSSYSFAGISYEQYF. The CDR3 DNA sequence: TGTGTCAGCAGTTACTCATTCGCGGGAATCTCCTACGAGCAGTACTTC.

At least ten counts were recorded for this clonotype. The chain recombines TRBV7-2 with TRBJ2-3; 9 bases line up with TRBD1. The germline CDR1 and CDR2 sequences are SGHTA and FQGNSA. This CDR3 is 13 amino acids long. After removal of 5 bases from V and 5 bases from J, the junction contained 2 bases not matched to a gene. The CDR3 region is CASSQDRGDTQYF. DNA for the CDR3: TGTGCCAGCAGCCAGGACAGGGGAGATACGCAGTATTTT.

J is TRBJ2-2 and V is TRBV30, with 9 bases that match TRBD2. The ends lost 3 bases at V and 3 bases at J; junction bases unmatched: 5. Germline lookup yields CDR1 GTSNPN and CDR2 SVGIG (reference sequence). The CDR3 sequence is 15 residues long. The CDR3 DNA follows: TGTGCCTGGAGGATTAGCGGGAGCTACACCGGGGAGCTGTTTTTT. This sequence encodes CAWRISGSYTGELFF.

The V and J genes are TRBV7-9 and TRBJ2-1; TRBD2 agrees at 13 bases. Germline lookup yields CDR1 SEHNR and CDR2 FQNEAQ (reference sequence). V gave up 5 bases and J gave up 2 bases; unmatched junction bases: 3. CDR3 length equals 16 residues. CDR3 DNA: TGTGCCAGCAGCACTAGCGGGAGGGGCACCTACAATGAGCAGTTCTTC. It encodes CASSTSGRGTYNEQFF.

The gene calls are TRBV19 and TRBJ2-7; a possible D gene is TRBD1 (5 bases). Germline loops: CDR1 LNHDA, CDR2 SQIVND (reference sequence). This CDR3 is 16 amino acids long. V lost 5 bases and J 0 bases, leaving 17 bases between the germline ends. CDR3 DNA: TGTGCCAGTAGTCCGAACCCAGGGAAAAGCTCCTACGAGCAGTACTTC. It codes for CASSPNPGKSSYEQYF.

The chain carries TRBV19 and TRBJ2-7; D tentatively fits TRBD1 or TRBD2 (5 bases each). Trimming left V 6 bases short and J 3 bases short, with 15 bases between. CDR1 is LNHDA, CDR2 SQIVND, per germline (reference sequence). The CDR3 is 14 residues long. CDR3 in DNA: TGTGCCAGTAGCCTGATTGGGGGAGACTACGAGCAGTACTTC. Amino acids: CASSLIGGDYEQYF. Together with reference TRBV19 and TRBJ2-7, the CDR3 gives the full variable domain: DGGITQSPKYLFRKEGQNVTLSCEQNLNHDAMYWYRQDPGQGLRLIYYSQIVNDFQKGDIAEGYSVSREKKESFPLTVTSAQKNPTAFYLCASSLIGGDYEQYFGPGTRLTVT.

In this sample, this clonotype turned up many times. The chain carries TRBV6-1 and TRBJ2-2; D not certain. The V end lost 2 bases, the J end lost 6 bases, and 13 bases lay between the germline ends. Germline CDR1 and CDR2: MNHNS and SASEGT. CDR3 length equals 15 residues. The CDR3 loop is CASSEFWDPAGELFF. The CDR3 bases are TGTGCCAGCAGTGAATTTTGGGATCCGGCCGGGGAGCTGTTTTTT.

This clonotype has a count of ten or more. The V gene is TRBV12-3 or TRBV12-4, the J gene TRBJ2-7, with D perhaps TRBD1 (8 bases). CDR3 length: 19 residues. The V gene lost 5 bases and the J gene lost 5 bases, with 31 bases spanning the gap. In nucleotides, the CDR3 is TGTGCCAGCAGTCTCTTTCCGACAGGGGTGGGAGGGCCCCTCGACGAGCAGTACTTC. Protein product: CASSLFPTGVGGPLDEQYF.

The table lists this clonotype with many counts. The chain employs TRBV6-2 or TRBV6-3 and TRBJ1-1, with a weak D call TRBD1 (5 bases). Trimming left V 6 bases short and J 6 bases short, with 14 bases between. The CDR3 consists of 13 residues. Per germline, CDR1 MNHEY and CDR2 SVGEGT. The CDR3 region is CASSRGEAAEAFF. CDR3 coding DNA: TGTGCCAGCAGCAGAGGGGAGGCCGCTGAAGCTTTCTTT.

This clonotype was seen ten or more times. The genes are TRBV27 and TRBJ2-1; 8 bases line up with TRBD2. Unmatched junction bases numbered 11, after V lost 10 bases and J lost 3 bases. CDR1 is MNHEY, CDR2 SMNVEV, per germline (reference sequence). CDR3 length: 15 residues. CDR3: CAISGGPGGYNEQFF. The CDR3 nucleotides are TGTGCCATCTCGGGAGGGCCGGGGGGCTACAATGAGCAGTTCTTC.

Ten or more counts support this clonotype. This chain uses TRBV27 with TRBJ1-1; D gene unclear. CDR1 MNHEY and CDR2 SMNVEV come from the germline V gene (reference sequence). The CDR3 totals 14 residues. V lost 7 bases and J 1 base, leaving 13 bases between the germline ends. Here the CDR3 reads CASTFGLPNTEAFF. DNA of the CDR3: TGTGCCAGCACTTTTGGACTTCCGAACACTGAAGCTTTCTTT.

The J gene is TRBJ2-1, the V gene TRBV27; tentative D call: TRBD1 (6 bases). The length of the CDR3 is 16 residues. Between the trimmed V and J ends, which lost 0 bases and 3 bases, there was a span of 12 bases. Germline V gene sequence: CDR1 MNHEY, CDR2 SMNVEV (reference sequence). In nucleotides, the CDR3 is TGTGCCAGCAGTTTATCCTCAGGGGCCATCTACAATGAGCAGTTCTTC. Its protein is CASSLSSGAIYNEQFF.

This clonotype was picked up many times. The CDR3 loop is CSARDLEGSSYNEQFF. The CDR3 region has the DNA TGCAGTGCTAGAGATCTGGAGGGGAGCTCCTACAATGAGCAGTTCTTC. The chain links TRBV20-1 to TRBJ2-1; D might be TRBD2 (6 bases). V dropped 0 bases and J dropped 0 bases, with 12 bases sitting between them. CDR1 and CDR2 from the germline V gene are DFQATT and SNEGSKA (reference sequence). The CDR3 is 16 amino acids.

This clonotype was found many times. This chain joins TRBV28 and TRBJ2-3; 11 bases line up with TRBD2. CDR1 and CDR2 from the germline V gene are MDHEN and SYDVKM. V lost 0 bases to trimming and J lost 10 bases; unmatched junction nucleotides: 6. The CDR3 spans 15 residues. The CDR3 DNA sequence: TGTGCCAGCAGTTTATGGGATGGGACTAGCGGATCGCAGTATTTT. As protein: CASSLWDGTSGSQYF.

This clonotype was seen a few times. The chain employs TRBV14 and TRBJ2-5; D may be TRBD1 (6 bases). The CDR3 consists of 13 residues. Germline values: CDR1 SGHDN, CDR2 FVKESK. Trimming took off 1 base at V and 3 bases at J, with 6 bases between the two ends. CDR3 bases: TGTGCCAGCAGCCAAGCAGGGGAAGAGACCCAGTACTTC. Its translation: CASSQAGEETQYF.

In this sample, this clonotype turned up a few times. The V and J genes are TRBV27 and TRBJ2-3; D gene unclear. CDR1 is MNHEY, CDR2 SMNVEV, per germline (reference sequence). V shed 3 bases and J shed 3 bases, with 13 bases lying between them. The length of the CDR3 is 15 residues. The DNA of the CDR3 is TGTGCCAGCAGTTTGTGGGCCCCTCCAACAGATACGCAGTATTTT. Translating gives CASSLWAPPTDTQYF.

This clonotype was counted at least ten times. The chain carries TRBV7-2 and TRBJ2-2; 7 bases agree with TRBD2. The J segment lost 1 base and the V segment lost 11 bases, leaving 1 base of the junction unmatched. This CDR3 comprises 12 residues. Germline values: CDR1 SGHTA, CDR2 FQGNSA. Here the CDR3 reads CASGGNTGELFF. The CDR3 nucleotides read TGTGCCTCGGGAGGGAACACCGGGGAGCTGTTTTTT.

Many counts were recorded for this clonotype. This rearrangement joins TRBV11-3 to TRBJ1-2, with a weak D call TRBD1 (5 bases). V was cut by 1 base and J by 0 bases, with 15 bases left in between. There are 17 residues in the CDR3. In germline, CDR1 is SGHNT, CDR2 YENEEA. CDR3 sequence (DNA): TGTGCCAGCAGCTTAGTGATGACAGATCAAGCTAACTATGGCTACACCTTC. Amino acid sequence: CASSLVMTDQANYGYTF.

At least ten counts were recorded for this clonotype. The J gene is TRBJ2-3, the V gene TRBV10-1; 7 positions agree with TRBD2. The CDR3 runs to 16 residues. V dropped 0 bases and J dropped 0; count of bases not matched to a gene: 3. Germline V gives CDR1 WNHNN, CDR2 SYGVQD (reference sequence). The CDR3, as DNA: TGCGCCAGCAGTGAGTCCGGGAGGACTAGCACAGATACGCAGTATTTT. It codes for CASSESGRTSTDTQYF.

The rearrangement joins TRBV4-3 to TRBJ2-1, with TRBD2 matching 7 bases. Germline CDR1 LGHNA, CDR2 YSLEER. CDR3 length: 16 amino acids. The V gene end was trimmed by 1 base and the J gene end by 13 bases; junction bases not matched to a gene: 16. The CDR3 coding sequence is TGCGCCAGCAGCCAAGTATCCGGGACTGGCGGGAGCCCTCAGTTCTTC. It codes for CASSQVSGTGGSPQFF.

With respect to this clonotype: A much bigger clone sits one base away, suggesting this may be a read error. V gene TRBV13 combines with J gene TRBJ1-4, with D unresolved. V gave up 4 bases and J gave up 5 bases, with 11 bases separating them. This CDR3 spans 14 amino acids. Germline V gene lookup returns CDR1 PRHDT and CDR2 FYEKMQ (reference sequence). The CDR3 region has the DNA TGTGCCAGCAGCTCTCCCGGGTTCAATGAAAAACTGTTTTTT. It translates to CASSSPGFNEKLFF.

This clonotype was found many times. The genes are TRBV20-1 and TRBJ2-7; 9 nucleotides align to TRBD2. The CDR3 runs to 13 residues. V shed 6 bases and J 2 bases; nucleotides not matched to a gene: 5. Germline CDR1 and CDR2: DFQATT and SNEGSKA (reference sequence). The CDR3 loop is CSAISGSAYEQYF. The CDR3 DNA reads as TGCAGTGCAATTAGCGGGAGTGCCTACGAGCAGTACTTC.